This record covers a single T cell receptor (beta chain). The CDR3 runs 12 residues. V lost 5 bases and J lost 8, with 12 bases in between. The V gene's germline CDR1 is LNHDA and CDR2 SQIVND (reference sequence). This entry comes from a study of T cells in Graves' hyperthyroidism and ophthalmopathy. The source material, RNA transcripts, was used to amplify TCR beta CDR3 regions. RT-PCR in the first round (using the HTBI primer set) targeted the TCR CDR3. Using its own MiXCR run on the multiplex PCR reads, TCRdb lists one record per CDR3 protein. The sample has a few hundred thousand distinct CDR3 sequences; 15% to 20% are singletons.

V usage is TRBV19 and J usage is TRBJ1-2; unclear D gene. The receptor comes from a middle-aged woman with Graves' ophthalmopathy. Sequenced: blood. Here the CDR3 DNA reads TGTGCCAGTAGTGACCTAGGTGGCGGCTACACCTTC. Translation gives CASSDLGGGYTF.